One and the same sample provided the 23 T cell receptor beta chains below, sequenced in a study of CD8+ T cells in alopecia areata. cDNA reverse transcribed from extracted RNA served as the sequencing template. TCRdb keeps only in-frame clones here, not all; method: immunoSEQ multiplex PCR. The sample lists 200,000 to 250,000 clones, 57% occurring once. Sequences were derived from CD4+ T cells sorted from blood, sampled at week 0. These TCRs come from a human donor with alopecia areata.

This clone was detected once. The V and J genes are TRBV4-1 and TRBJ2-3; no clear D. Per germline, CDR1 MGHRA and CDR2 YSYEKL. Between the trimmed V and J ends, which lost 5 bases and 4 bases, there was a span of 10 bases. The CDR3 covers 13 residues. CDR3 amino acids: CASSALGADTQYF. CDR3 nucleotides: TGCGCCAGCAGCGCGCTTGGGGCAGATACGCAGTATTTT.

The chain links TRBV27 to TRBJ2-7; 12 bases line up with TRBD2. The CDR3 runs to 16 residues. Germline V gives CDR1 MNHEY, CDR2 SMNVEV (reference sequence). Germline trimming cut 6 bases from V and 5 bases from J; bases unmatched to any gene: 11. In DNA form, the CDR3 reads TGTGCCAGCAGCCTCCAGCGGGCTAGCGGGAGGGACGAGCAGTACTTC. Translation: CASSLQRASGRDEQYF.

This clone was observed a single time. V usage is TRBV7-8 and J usage is TRBJ2-1; D is ambiguous. The CDR3 totals 17 residues. Between the trimmed V and J ends, which lost 3 bases and 5 bases, there was a span of 20 bases. Per the germline V gene, CDR1 is SGHVS and CDR2 is FQNEAQ. This CDR3 reads CASSLVRPPTPHNEQFF. DNA for the CDR3: TGTGCCAGCAGCTTGGTCCGTCCCCCCACCCCCCACAATGAGCAGTTCTTC.

The chain carries TRBV29-1 and TRBJ2-7, with D possibly TRBD2 on 6 matching bases. Trimming removed 3 bases from V and 6 bases from J, with 21 bases in between. The CDR3 consists of 15 residues. The germline V gene has CDR1 SQVTM and CDR2 ANQGSEA. The CDR3 protein is CSVEGRTPGGVEQYF. CDR3 coding DNA: TGCAGCGTTGAGGGGAGGACACCGGGCGGCGTCGAGCAGTACTTC.

This clone has a handful of counts. The chain joins TRBV4-1 to TRBJ2-1; the D gene is possibly TRBD1 (8 bases). The germline V gene has CDR1 MGHRA and CDR2 YSYEKL. Trimming took 3 bases from V and 2 from J, leaving 23 bases between them. The CDR3 is made up of 19 amino acids. CDR3 sequence (DNA): TGCGCCAGCAGCCAGCAACAGGGGGGCGGGGGTGGCGCCTACAATGAGCAGTTCTTC. Translated, it gives CASSQQQGGGGGAYNEQFF.

The chain carries TRBV4-1 and TRBJ2-7, with unresolved D. Germline V lookup: CDR1 MGHRA, CDR2 YSYEKL. Trimming cost V 2 bases and J 4 bases, with 6 bases left between them. The CDR3 is made up of 12 amino acids. The CDR3 region has the DNA TGCGCCAGCAGCCAAAATGATTACGAGCAGTACTTC. Its protein is CASSQNDYEQYF.

The chain couples TRBV2 to TRBJ1-2, with TRBD1 matching 8 bases. Trimming removed 9 bases from V and 2 bases from J; junction bases left unmatched: 5. This CDR3 spans 13 amino acids. Germline V CDR1 and CDR2: SNHLY, FYNNEI. The CDR3 is CASLDRANYGYTF. In nucleotides, the CDR3 is TGTGCCAGTCTGGACAGGGCCAACTATGGCTACACCTTC.

The chain carries TRBV23-1 and TRBJ1-5; D perhaps matches TRBD1 (6 bases). TRBV23-1 is an ORF for which the function is uncertain. Trimming removed 1 base from V and 2 bases from J, with 18 bases in between. The CDR3 loop spans 18 amino acids. The CDR3 protein is CASSQLGPVQGCNQPQHF. The CDR3 nucleotides are TGCGCCAGCAGTCAATTGGGGCCTGTACAGGGATGCAATCAGCCCCAGCATTTT.

V gene TRBV27 combines with J gene TRBJ2-3; the D is unclear. The ends were cut back, 0 bases at V and 3 bases at J, with 13 bases in the middle. This CDR3 has 16 amino acids. Germline V CDR1 and CDR2: MNHEY, SMNVEV (reference sequence). CDR3 sequence: CASSLSFGVLTDTQYF. The CDR3 bases are TGTGCCAGCAGTTTATCTTTTGGGGTTTTAACAGATACGCAGTATTTT.

In this sample, this clone turned up a few times. This chain links TRBV5-4 with TRBJ1-6; no definite D call. This CDR3 contains 16 residues. From germline, CDR1 is SGHNT and CDR2 YYREEE (reference sequence). Trimming removed 0 bases at V and 7 bases at J, with 14 bases between. The CDR3 spells CASSLAHTSGNSPLHF. CDR3 bases: TGTGCCAGCAGCTTGGCCCATACCAGCGGAAATTCACCCCTCCACTTT.

The chain joins TRBV7-9 to TRBJ2-7; no reliable D call. The V gene's germline CDR1 is SEHNR and CDR2 FQNEAQ (reference sequence). Between the trimmed V and J ends, which lost 6 bases and 0 bases, there was a span of 12 bases. The CDR3 sequence is 14 residues long. The DNA of the CDR3 is TGTGCCAGCAGTCAAGGAGACTTCTCCTACGAGCAGTACTTC. It is translated as CASSQGDFSYEQYF.

V gene TRBV18 combines with J gene TRBJ1-1; no firm D call. V lost 6 bases and J lost 5, with 13 bases in between. Germline-derived CDR1 and CDR2 are KGHSH and LQKENI. This CDR3 comprises 13 residues. CDR3 region: CASSSRVWTEAFF. In DNA, the CDR3 is TGTGCCAGCTCTTCGCGGGTGTGGACTGAAGCTTTCTTT.

A remark on this clone: This same CDR3 is encoded by further DNA sequences in the sample. The chain couples TRBV7-9 to TRBJ2-3, with D hard to call. There are 14 residues in the CDR3. In germline, CDR1 is SEHNR, CDR2 FQNEAQ (reference sequence). V was cut by 1 base and J by 0 bases, with 5 bases left in between. CDR3 sequence (DNA): TGTGCCAGCAGCTTAGGAAGTAGCACAGATACGCAGTATTTT. Translated: CASSLGSSTDTQYF.

The rearrangement joins TRBV25-1 to TRBJ1-2, with no clear D. The CDR3 runs 13 residues. Germline lookup yields CDR1 MGHDK and CDR2 SYGVNS. With 3 bases removed from V and 4 bases from J, the gap between germline ends came to 9 bases. The CDR3 region is CASSEGPAYGYTF. DNA for the CDR3: TGTGCCAGCAGTGAGGGCCCTGCCTATGGCTACACCTTC.

The chain links TRBV15 to TRBJ1-2, with a weak D call TRBD1 (5 bases). CDR1 and CDR2 (germline): LNHNV, YYDKDF (reference sequence). The V end lost 0 bases, the J end lost 7 bases, and 15 bases lay between the germline ends. The CDR3 contains 15 residues. The CDR3 sequence: CATSRDRGSEGGYTF. The DNA for the CDR3 is TGTGCCACCAGCAGAGATAGGGGCTCCGAGGGTGGCTACACCTTC.

This clone was picked up a small number of times. The chain has TRBV6-6 and TRBJ2-5; 8 bases fit TRBD2. CDR1 is MNHNY, CDR2 SVGAGI, per germline (reference sequence). V was pared by 5 bases and J by 9 bases, with 11 bases of the junction left unmatched. The CDR3 runs 14 residues. DNA of the CDR3: TGTGCCAGCAGTGGGTGGACTAGCAGAGGGGCCCAGTACTTC. Translation gives CASSGWTSRGAQYF.

This rearrangement joins TRBV7-2 to TRBJ2-2, with 7 nucleotides matching TRBD2. After removal of 5 bases from V and 3 bases from J, the junction contained 6 bases not matched to a gene. Germline CDR1 reads SGHTA; CDR2 reads FQGNSA. The CDR3 spans 15 residues. As DNA, the CDR3 is TGTGCCAGCAGCCCCGGGGGGTTGTACACCGGGGAGCTGTTTTTT. As protein: CASSPGGLYTGELFF.

This chain connects TRBV9 to TRBJ2-5, with 8 nucleotides matching TRBD2. V was pared by 0 bases and J by 2 bases, with 6 bases of the junction left unmatched. The CDR3 length is 16 residues. Germline V gives CDR1 SGDLS, CDR2 YYNGEE. The CDR3 reads CASSVGSAGVQETQYF. CDR3 sequence (DNA): TGTGCCAGCAGCGTAGGGTCAGCGGGAGTTCAAGAGACCCAGTACTTC.

This chain links TRBV30 with TRBJ1-4; D call uncertain. The CDR3 sequence is 14 residues long. Germline CDR1 and CDR2: GTSNPN and SVGIG (reference sequence). The V and J ends lost 7 bases and 0 bases respectively, with 12 bases between them. The CDR3 sequence is CASSHGATNEKLFF. The CDR3 DNA is TGTGCCTCCTCCCACGGTGCAACTAATGAAAAACTGTTTTTT.

The chain links TRBV7-9 to TRBJ2-5, with D hard to call. Germline V gene data show CDR1 as SEHNR and CDR2 as FQNEAQ (reference sequence). CDR3 length: 14 residues. V was cut by 5 bases and J by 3 bases, with 13 bases left in between. The CDR3 region is CASSPPANEETQYF. CDR3 in DNA: TGTGCCAGCAGCCCCCCGGCCAACGAAGAGACCCAGTACTTC.

This clone was counted a few times. This chain uses TRBV5-6 with TRBJ1-5; 10 nucleotides agree with TRBD1. This CDR3 is built from 18 residues. Germline V gives CDR1 SGHDT, CDR2 YYEEEE. V gave up 0 bases and J gave up 3 bases; unmatched junction bases: 9. The CDR3 DNA is TGTGCCAGCAGCTTGGGAGGGACAGGGGTCGGGAACAATCAGCCCCAGCATTTT. This translates into CASSLGGTGVGNNQPQHF.

This clone was recorded at least ten times. The rearrangement links TRBV7-9 to TRBJ2-3, with D possibly being TRBD1 or TRBD2 (6 bases each). The CDR3 consists of 14 residues. V was clipped by 4 bases and J by 7 bases, with 15 bases between them. CDR1 is SEHNR and CDR2 is FQNEAQ in the germline V gene (reference sequence). The CDR3 DNA follows: TGTGCCAGCAGCTCGGACAGCGGGCCGAATACGCAGTATTTT. Amino acid sequence: CASSSDSGPNTQYF.

This clone showed up just a few times. The same CDR3 can be traced to other DNA sequences in this sample. The chain links TRBV29-1 to TRBJ1-1, with D uncertain. V shed 6 bases and J shed 1 base, with 6 bases lying between them. CDR1 is SQVTM and CDR2 is ANQGSEA in the germline V gene. The length of the CDR3 is 11 residues. The CDR3 protein is CSVEGNTEAFF. Written as DNA, the CDR3 is TGCAGCGTGGAGGGGAACACTGAAGCTTTCTTT.